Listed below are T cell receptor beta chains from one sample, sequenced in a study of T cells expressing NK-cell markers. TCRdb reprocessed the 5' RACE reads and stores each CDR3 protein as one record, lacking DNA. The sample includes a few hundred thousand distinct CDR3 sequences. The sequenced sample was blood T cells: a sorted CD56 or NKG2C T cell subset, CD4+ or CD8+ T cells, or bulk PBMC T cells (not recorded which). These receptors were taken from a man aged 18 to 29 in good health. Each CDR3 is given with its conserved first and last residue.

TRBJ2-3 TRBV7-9 CASSPPGGIVVDTQYF
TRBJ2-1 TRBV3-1 CASQAFSSYNEQFF
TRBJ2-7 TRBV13 CASSLGGTASF
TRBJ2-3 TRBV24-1 CATSDVWGGPDSTDTQYF
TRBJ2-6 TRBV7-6 CASSLARTGVGANVLTF
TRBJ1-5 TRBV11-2 CASSLVPGRRQPQHF
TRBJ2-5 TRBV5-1 CASSQNTETQYF
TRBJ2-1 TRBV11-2 CASSLGLGRAWGYNEQFF
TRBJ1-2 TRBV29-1 CSTMGDLGYTF
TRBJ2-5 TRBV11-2 CASSLVRGSGKETQYF
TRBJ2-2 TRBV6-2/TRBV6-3 CASSKPSSGGVYTGELFF
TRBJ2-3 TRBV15 CATRAQGAGTDTQYF
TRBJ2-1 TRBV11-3 CASGPERDPYNEQFF
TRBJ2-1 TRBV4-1 CASSQEGSSGRDEQFF
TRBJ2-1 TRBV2 CASSMTGGSYNEQFF
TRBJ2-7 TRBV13 CASSWKGEQYF
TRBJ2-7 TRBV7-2 CASSLVAGEDYEQYF
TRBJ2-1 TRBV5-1 CASSLGRERLDEQFF
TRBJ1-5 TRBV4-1 CASSQGGQINQPQHF
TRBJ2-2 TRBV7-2 CASSLAPRGTSGRPGELFF
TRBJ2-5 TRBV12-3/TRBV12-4 CASSLGVTQYF
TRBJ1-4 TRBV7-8 CASSLVIEKLFF
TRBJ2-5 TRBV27 CASQRSPAQETQYF
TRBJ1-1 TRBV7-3 CASSPTMNTEAFF
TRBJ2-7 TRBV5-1 CASSSPGKRYEQYF
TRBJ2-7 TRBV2 CASNPLSGTSGSLYF
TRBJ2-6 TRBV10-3 CAISAGEGIGANVLTF
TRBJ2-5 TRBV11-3 CASSSDGIQETQYF
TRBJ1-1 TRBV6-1 CASSESFKLVMNTEAFF
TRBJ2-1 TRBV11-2 CASSLFRGVEDEQFF
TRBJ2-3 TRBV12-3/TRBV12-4 CASSPEAGETGTQYF
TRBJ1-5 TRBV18 CASSPGGGGHQPQHF
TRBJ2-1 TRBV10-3 CASGRAWEQFF
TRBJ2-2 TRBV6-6 CASTGAAGELFF
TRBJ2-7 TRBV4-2 CASSRLTSGRVYEQYF
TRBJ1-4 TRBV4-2 CASSPYRVEKLFF
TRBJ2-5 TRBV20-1 CSARQGLAGLIGETQYF
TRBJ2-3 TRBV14 CASSQPGLESTDTQYF
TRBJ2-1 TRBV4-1 CASSQETSGRVYNEQFF
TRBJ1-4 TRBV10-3 CAISPDRSNEKLFF
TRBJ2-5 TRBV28 CASSFFSLQETQYF
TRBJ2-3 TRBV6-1 CASSRGRARTDTQYF
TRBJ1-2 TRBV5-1 CASSLDPEVGGYTF
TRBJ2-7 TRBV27 CASSFSSTGLEQYF
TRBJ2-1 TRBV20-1 CSARLLPSSYNEQFF
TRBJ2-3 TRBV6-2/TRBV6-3 CASSYYQPGLASGLTLTQYF
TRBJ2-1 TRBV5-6 CASSPGPGLSEQFF
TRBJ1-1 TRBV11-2 CASSLGHGGITEAFF
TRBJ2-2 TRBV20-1 CSASLAPPSTGELFF
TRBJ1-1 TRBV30 CAGQLFGGLNTEAFF